Listed here is a single T cell receptor beta chain. In this sample, this clone turned up a few times. No cognate antigen has been identified for it. Base qualities are not at hand, and no much larger clone is one base apart. From each donor, a single peripheral blood sample of around 0.12 L on average was drawn into heparinised tubes. A BD FACSAria II and a panel including CD45RO, CCR7, CD25, CD127, CD95 and CD27 were used to sort naive, central memory, regulatory and stem cell-like memory CD4+ T cells. Purity was above 98% for every sorted population. Right away, PBMCs were isolated by Lymphoprep density gradient centrifugation and were stained directly, with no culture step. So that batch effects would be minimized, each experiment stained and sorted samples in pairs, pairing one healthy donor with one patient. The entire amount of isolated RNA was reverse transcribed using the High Capacity cDNA Reverse Transcription Kit, so the sequenced TCRB transcripts were expressed ones. Naive, central memory and regulatory T cell samples underwent deep immunoSEQ sequencing, averaging around 3.9 million total reads per sample. Sorted cells were lysed in RLT buffer, and RNA was extracted using DNase-treated RNeasy Micro or Mini kits according to cell number. To prevent cross-contamination, each cell subset was processed individually, whereas patient and healthy donor samples were processed jointly. Using the immunoSEQ multiplex PCR, TCRB sequences were amplified from cDNA into 87-bp fragments spanning the CDR3 region. Amplicons were sequenced on the Illumina HiSeq platform. The authors' analysis ran thus. PCR bias was computationally corrected using synthetic template baselines, reads within Hamming distance 2 were collapsed, and singletons that could not be merged were discarded. Reads were aligned against IMGT so that V, D and J genes, CDR3 length and insertions or deletions at six rearrangement sites could be assigned. Within each subset, clonotype counts were normalized to sorted cell number, and only after that were true diversity and Gini coefficients computed with the tcR R package. Repertoire sharing was quantified using the overlap coefficient calculated on TCRB nucleotide sequences. As a proxy for the pre-selection repertoire, out-of-frame TCRB sequences from naive cells were analyzed. As stored in TCRdb, this immuneACCESS dataset retains in-frame rearrangements with V and J assigned. A fraction of the clones does not appear; measured against another copy, unresolved V genes explain less than half of the discrepancy, and the remainder lacks a known reason. V and J calls and clone size follow that table, whereas D and trimming were derived from the DNA. This sample is represented by about 710,000 clones; about 14% of them were singletons. 0.035% to 0.045% of the sample is taken by the ten largest.

This sample was included in a study of beta chain features in type 1 diabetes (dated by TCRdb to about 2018). Turning to the overall study: Mean age, gender distribution, total cell number and subset yield were not different between patients and healthy donors. Naive and central memory subsets were obtained from all 30 or so donors, but regulatory and stem cell-like memory subsets were isolated from only 8 patients and roughly eight healthy donors. A total of some 110 million sorted cells were examined across all samples, and a strong correlation was observed between cell number per subset and RNA yield. In the study, recently diagnosed type 1 diabetes patients and matched healthy donors were compared on the TCRB repertoires of their sorted circulating CD4+ T cell subsets.

On the study overall, not on this receptor specifically: Fewer insertions and more nucleotide deletions at VDJ recombination sites were observed in patients with type 1 diabetes, implying thymic rearrangement abnormalities. Naive, central memory and regulatory TCRB repertoires appeared to be more alike among patients than among healthy donors. A moderate but significant shortening of TCRB CDR3 length was observed in type 1 diabetes patients in all four CD4+ subsets. Shorter templates might have been favored by PCR, but patient and control samples were amplified and corrected together, so both groups would have been affected equally by any skew. Because cDNA was sequenced instead of genomic DNA, activated cells with high expression could be over-represented, although the groups did not differ in activation or CD3 levels. HLA sub-analyses involved small numbers of individuals, so any influence of HLA type on TCRB rearrangement remained unresolved.

This receptor was taken from a man aged 18-30 years with type 1 diabetes. Sequencing was performed on naive CD4+ T cells from blood. Reading the label with the study, this specimen's cell subset or site is: true naive CD4+ T cells.

CDR3 loop: CAISDYRTGLDGYTF. In nucleotides, the sequence is TGTGCCATCAGTGATTACAGGACGGGGTTAGATGGCTACACCTTC. The V and J genes are TRBV10-3 and TRBJ1-2; TRBD1 is perhaps the D gene, given 5 matching bases. Reading the germline V gene gives CDR1 ENHRY and CDR2 SYGVKD. V is clipped by 3 bases and J by 6 bases, and the sequence between their germline boundaries is 17 bases long. The cysteine opens and the phenylalanine closes a CDR3 of 15 amino acids. The only DNA kept is the CDR3, 45 bases in frame from the first base.